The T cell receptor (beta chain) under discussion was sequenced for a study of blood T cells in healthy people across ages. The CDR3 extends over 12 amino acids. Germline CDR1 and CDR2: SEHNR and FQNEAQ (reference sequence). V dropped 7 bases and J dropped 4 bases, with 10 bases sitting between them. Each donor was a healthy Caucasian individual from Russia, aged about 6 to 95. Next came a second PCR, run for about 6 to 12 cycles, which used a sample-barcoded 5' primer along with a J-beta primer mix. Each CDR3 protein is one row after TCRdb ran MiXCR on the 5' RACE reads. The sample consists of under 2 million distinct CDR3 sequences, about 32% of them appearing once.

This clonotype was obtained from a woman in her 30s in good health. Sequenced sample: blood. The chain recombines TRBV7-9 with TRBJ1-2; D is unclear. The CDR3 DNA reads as TGTGCCAGCACCTTCGGCGCCTATGGCTACACCTTC. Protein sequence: CASTFGAYGYTF.